This entry lists 8 T cell receptor beta chains sequenced from one sample in a study of T cell clones after liver transplantation. Repertoires were generated with immunoSEQ multiplex PCR, while TCRdb's copy carries only in-frame clones and drops some. The profile shows roughly 67,000 clones, over 90% of them singletons. Sequenced here: CD4+ T cells from blood, sampled roughly 25 months after liver transplant. All receptors derive from a human patient who received a liver transplant. The graft donor may be the source of some T cells.

The V call is TRBV18, the J call TRBJ2-7, with a possible D match to TRBD1 (6 bases). Trimming shortened V by 6 bases and J by 0 bases, and 9 bases separated the two germline ends. The germline gives CDR1 KGHSH, CDR2 LQKENI. The CDR3 is made up of 13 amino acids. The CDR3: CASSGDNSYEQYF. In DNA form, the CDR3 reads TGTGCCAGCTCGGGGGACAACTCCTACGAGCAGTACTTC.

The J gene is TRBJ2-3, the V gene TRBV30, with TRBD2 matching over 8 bases. CDR1 and CDR2 from the germline V gene are GTSNPN and SVGIG (reference sequence). The length of the CDR3 is 14 residues. Germline trimming cut 0 bases from V and 4 bases from J; bases unmatched to any gene: 3. The chain's CDR3 is CAWSVGRAADTQYF. CDR3 bases: TGTGCCTGGAGTGTCGGGAGGGCCGCAGATACGCAGTATTTT.

V usage is TRBV27 and J usage is TRBJ1-1; weak D call: TRBD1 (5 bases). The CDR3 has 13 residues. V was cut by 8 bases and J by 1 base, with 11 bases left in between. CDR1 and CDR2 from the germline V gene are MNHEY and SMNVEV (reference sequence). CDR3 in amino acids: CASRRTPNTEAFF. The CDR3 DNA follows: TGTGCCAGCCGGCGGACACCGAACACTGAAGCTTTCTTT.

J is TRBJ1-1 and V is TRBV18; 8 nucleotides agree with TRBD1. With V trimmed by 0 bases and J by 3 bases, 3 bases remained unmatched. Germline assignment: CDR1 KGHSH and CDR2 LQKENI. The CDR3 has 15 residues. CDR3 sequence (DNA): TGTGCCAGCTCACCACCGCCAGGGGGCTACACTGAAGCTTTCTTT. Encoded protein: CASSPPPGGYTEAFF.

This clone was seen only once. The rearrangement links TRBV11-3 to TRBJ1-1; D remains ambiguous. Germline-derived CDR1 and CDR2 are SGHNT and YENEEA. Trimming stripped 3 bases from V and 3 bases from J, with 5 bases between. This CDR3 spans 12 amino acids. Here the CDR3 DNA reads TGTGCCAGCAGCTTGCAGTACACTGAAGCTTTCTTT. Protein sequence: CASSLQYTEAFF.

The rearrangement links TRBV28 to TRBJ2-7; 9 bases match TRBD1. Germline CDR1 MDHEN, CDR2 SYDVKM. The CDR3 is 15 residues long. Trimming removed 1 base from V and 0 bases from J; junction bases left unmatched: 1. In DNA, the CDR3 is TGTGCCAGCAGTTTATTGACAGGGGGCTCCTACGAGCAGTACTTC. It is translated as CASSLLTGGSYEQYF.

The chain combines TRBV30 with TRBJ2-1; 11 positions agree with TRBD2. The CDR3 is 16 amino acids. In germline, CDR1 is GTSNPN, CDR2 SVGIG (reference sequence). V was clipped by 3 bases and J by 4 bases; unmatched bases: 8. For the CDR3, the DNA is TGTGCCTGGAGCCATAAGGGACTAGCGGAGTACAATGAGCAGTTCTTC. This encodes CAWSHKGLAEYNEQFF.

The rearrangement links TRBV28 to TRBJ1-1; perhaps TRBD1 as D (6 bases). With 6 bases removed from V and 8 bases from J, the gap between germline ends came to 19 bases. This CDR3 is built from 14 residues. CDR1 is MDHEN and CDR2 is SYDVKM in the germline V gene. The DNA for the CDR3 is TGTGCCAGCAGCCTCGTTTCGTTTGGACAGGAAGCTTTCTTT. It codes for CASSLVSFGQEAFF.